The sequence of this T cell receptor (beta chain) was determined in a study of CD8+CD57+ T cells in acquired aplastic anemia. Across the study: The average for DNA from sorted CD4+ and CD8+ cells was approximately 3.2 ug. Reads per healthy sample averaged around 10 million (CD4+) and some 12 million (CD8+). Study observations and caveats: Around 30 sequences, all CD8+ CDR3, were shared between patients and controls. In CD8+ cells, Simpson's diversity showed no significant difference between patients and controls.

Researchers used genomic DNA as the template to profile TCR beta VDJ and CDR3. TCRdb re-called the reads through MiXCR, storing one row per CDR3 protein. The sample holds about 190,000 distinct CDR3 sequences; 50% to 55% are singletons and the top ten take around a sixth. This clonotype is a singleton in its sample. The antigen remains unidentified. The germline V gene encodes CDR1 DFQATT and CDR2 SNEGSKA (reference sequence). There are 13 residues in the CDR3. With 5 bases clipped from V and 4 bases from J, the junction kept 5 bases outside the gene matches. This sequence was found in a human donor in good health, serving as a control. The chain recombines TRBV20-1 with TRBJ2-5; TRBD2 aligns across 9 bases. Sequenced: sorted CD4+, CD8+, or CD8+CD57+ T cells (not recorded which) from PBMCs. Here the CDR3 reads CSAVAGGRETQYF. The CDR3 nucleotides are TGCAGTGCTGTCGCGGGGGGGAGAGAGACCCAGTACTTC.